This T cell receptor (beta chain) was sequenced for a study of CD8+CD57+ T cells in acquired aplastic anemia. In the study overall: Sorted CD4+ plus CD8+ cells gave DNA averaging about 3.2 ug.

Findings and caveats of the study: CD8+ Simpson's diversity did not differ significantly between patients and controls.

V shed 8 bases and J shed 4 bases, with 14 bases lying between them. Germline CDR1 and CDR2: SQVTM and ANQGSEA. The CDR3 is 12 amino acids. Patients chosen for sequencing had CD8+CD57+ cells that had expanded, as shown by flow cytometry. Everyone among the patients had severe acquired aplastic anemia. Points on this clonotype: What it recognizes is unknown.

Profiles of TCR beta VDJ and CDR3 were generated from a genomic DNA template. MiXCR was run by TCRdb on the reads, yielding one entry per CDR3 protein. The data hold 450,000 to 600,000 distinct CDR3 sequences, with around 30% observed a single time. The TCR comes from a human donor with aplastic anemia. The gene calls are TRBV29-1 and TRBJ1-2; unclear D gene. The specimen was sorted CD4+, CD8+, or CD8+CD57+ T cells (not recorded which) from PBMCs. The chain's CDR3 is CSLDGELYGYTF. In DNA, the CDR3 is TGCAGCTTGGACGGGGAGCTCTATGGCTACACCTTC.